This T cell receptor (beta chain) stems from a study of blood T cell repertoires in COVID-19. Study as a whole: Both acute and convalescent COVID-19 samples were obtained from the United States, Italy and Spain. The analysed material was cDNA or gDNA that came from T cells, B-cell-depleted T cells, or PBMCs.

In the source study's methods: For nucleated cells, counts were estimated from reference gene primer amplification. The method was immunoSEQ multiplex PCR; TCRdb's version includes in-frame clones alone and lacks a portion of them. The D gene and trimming were derived from the DNA, and the V and J assignments and clone size from that table. The repertoire includes 160,000 or so clones, around 84% of them detected once, and 1% to 1.2% sits in the top ten. This receptor was taken from a man aged 40-49 years with acute or convalescent COVID-19. Sequenced: peripheral blood.

The CDR3 bases are TGTGCCAGCTCACCGCCGGGCACAGATACGCAGTATTTT. It yields the protein CASSPPGTDTQYF. The rearrangement uses TRBV18 and TRBJ2-3; D remains unclear. CDR3 length equals 13 residues. Trimming pared 3 bases from V and 1 base from J, leaving 5 bases between. CDR1 is KGHSH, CDR2 LQKENI, per germline.